The 3 T cell receptor beta chains given below trace back to one sample, sequenced in a study of T cell changes during pregnancy in multiple sclerosis (dated by TCRdb to the late 2010s). The library was prepared using the immunoSEQ multiplex PCR assay. This is the immuneACCESS table as TCRdb keeps it, with only in-frame sequences that have V and J called. A part of the clones is gone; compared with another copy, unresolved V genes explain less than half, and the rest is unexplained. This sample holds 37,000 or so clones; 90% to 95% were observed only once. The ten top clones hold around 0.5% of the sample. The starting material was CD4+ T cells from peripheral blood mononuclear cells, obtained in the second trimester of pregnancy. The source is a female donor in good health, enrolled as a control in a pregnancy study.

The V gene is TRBV7-9, the J gene TRBJ2-5, with 13 positions matching TRBD2. The junction had 4 bases not matched to a gene; V was cut back by 5 bases and J by 1 base. Germline CDR1 and CDR2: SEHNR and FQNEAQ (reference sequence). This CDR3 has 16 amino acids. The CDR3 nucleotides are TGTGCCAGCAGCACGGGACTAGCGGGGCCCCAAGAGACCCAGTACTTC. Its protein product is CASSTGLAGPQETQYF.

The chain links TRBV11-2 to TRBJ2-1; possible D gene TRBD2, 5 bases. Trimming left V 0 bases short and J 6 bases short, with 12 bases between. The germline V gene has CDR1 SGHAT and CDR2 FQNNGV. This CDR3 region has 15 residues. CDR3 nucleotides: TGTGCCAGCAGCTTAGATTTGGCGGGCGGCAATGAGCAGTTCTTC. Amino acids: CASSLDLAGGNEQFF.

The genes are TRBV11-3 and TRBJ2-3, with D possibly TRBD2 on 6 matching bases. V shed 5 bases and J shed 2 bases, with 17 bases lying between them. This CDR3 comprises 16 residues. Germline V gene data show CDR1 as SGHNT and CDR2 as YENEEA. The CDR3 loop is CASSPGVGGVTDTQYF. In DNA form, the CDR3 reads TGTGCCAGCAGCCCAGGCGTGGGAGGTGTCACAGATACGCAGTATTTT.